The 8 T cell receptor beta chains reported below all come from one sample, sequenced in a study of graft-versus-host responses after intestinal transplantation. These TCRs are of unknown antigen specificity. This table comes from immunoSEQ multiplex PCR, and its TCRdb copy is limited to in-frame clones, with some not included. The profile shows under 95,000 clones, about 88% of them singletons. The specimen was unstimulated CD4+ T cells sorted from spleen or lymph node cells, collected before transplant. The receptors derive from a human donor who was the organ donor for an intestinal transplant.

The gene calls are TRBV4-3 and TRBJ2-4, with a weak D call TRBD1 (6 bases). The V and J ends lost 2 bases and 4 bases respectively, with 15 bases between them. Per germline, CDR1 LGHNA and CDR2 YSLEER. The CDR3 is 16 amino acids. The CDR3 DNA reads TGCGCCAGCAGCCAAAACGCAGGGGTCCCTAAAAACATTCAGTACTTC. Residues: CASSQNAGVPKNIQYF.

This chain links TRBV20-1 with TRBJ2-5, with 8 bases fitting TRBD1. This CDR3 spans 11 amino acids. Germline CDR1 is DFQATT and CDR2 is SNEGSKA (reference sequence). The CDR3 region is CSGQGFGTQYF. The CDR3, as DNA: TGCAGCGGACAGGGCTTTGGGACCCAGTACTTC.

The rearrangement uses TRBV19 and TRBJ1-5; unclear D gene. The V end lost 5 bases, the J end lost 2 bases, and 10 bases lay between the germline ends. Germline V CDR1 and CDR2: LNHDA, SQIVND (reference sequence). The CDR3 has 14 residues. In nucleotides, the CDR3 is TGTGCCAGTAGTCCACGACTGGGCAATCAGCCCCAGCATTTT. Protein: CASSPRLGNQPQHF.

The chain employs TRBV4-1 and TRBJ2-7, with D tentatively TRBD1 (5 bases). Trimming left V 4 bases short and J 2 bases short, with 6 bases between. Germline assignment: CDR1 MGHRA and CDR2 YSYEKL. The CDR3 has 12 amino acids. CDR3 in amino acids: CASSRRAYEQYF. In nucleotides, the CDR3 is TGCGCCAGCAGCCGCAGGGCCTACGAGCAGTACTTC.

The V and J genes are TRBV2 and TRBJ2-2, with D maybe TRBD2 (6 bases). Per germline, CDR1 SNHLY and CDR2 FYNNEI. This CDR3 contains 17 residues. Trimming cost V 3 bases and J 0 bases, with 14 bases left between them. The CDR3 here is CASSDSGGASNTGELFF. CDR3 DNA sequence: TGTGCCAGCAGTGATTCGGGCGGGGCCTCGAACACCGGGGAGCTGTTTTTT.

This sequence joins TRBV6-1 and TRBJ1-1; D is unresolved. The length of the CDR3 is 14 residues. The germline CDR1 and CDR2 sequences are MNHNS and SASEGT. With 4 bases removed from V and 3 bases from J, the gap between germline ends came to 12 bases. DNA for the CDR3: TGTGCCAGCAGTGCCTTTGGCCGTGACACTGAAGCTTTCTTT. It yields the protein CASSAFGRDTEAFF.

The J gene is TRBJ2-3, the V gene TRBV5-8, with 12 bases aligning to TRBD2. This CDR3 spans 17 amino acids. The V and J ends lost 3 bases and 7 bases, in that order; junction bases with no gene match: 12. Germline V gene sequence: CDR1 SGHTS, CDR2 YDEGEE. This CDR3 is CASSWLMTSGSQYTQYF. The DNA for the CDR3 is TGTGCCAGCAGCTGGTTAATGACTAGCGGGAGTCAATATACGCAGTATTTT.

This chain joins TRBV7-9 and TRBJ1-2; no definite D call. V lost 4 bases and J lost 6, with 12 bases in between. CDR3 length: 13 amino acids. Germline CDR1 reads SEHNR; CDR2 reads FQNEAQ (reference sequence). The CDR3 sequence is CASSSSAGDGYTF. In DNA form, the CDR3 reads TGTGCCAGCAGCTCCTCAGCCGGGGATGGCTACACCTTC.